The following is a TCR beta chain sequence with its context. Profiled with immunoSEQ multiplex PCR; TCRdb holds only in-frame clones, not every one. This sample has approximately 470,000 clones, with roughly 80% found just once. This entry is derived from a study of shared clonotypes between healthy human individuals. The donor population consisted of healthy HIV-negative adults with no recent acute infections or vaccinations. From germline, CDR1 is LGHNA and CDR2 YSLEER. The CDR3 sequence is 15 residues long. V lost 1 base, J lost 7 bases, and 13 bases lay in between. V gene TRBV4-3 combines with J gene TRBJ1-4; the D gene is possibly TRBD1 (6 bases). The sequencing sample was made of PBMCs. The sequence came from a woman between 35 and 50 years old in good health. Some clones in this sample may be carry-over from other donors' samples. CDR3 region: CASSQARGDGEKLFF. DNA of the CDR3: TGCGCCAGCAGCCAAGCCAGGGGAGATGGTGAAAAACTGTTTTTT.